A single TCR beta chain is shown here with its context. Its antigen is as yet unknown. These data come from a study of shared clonotypes between healthy human individuals. Assay execution took place at the deep level. Sorted-subset replicate PCRs used 200 ng of genomic DNA. This amount corresponded to approximately 30,000 T cell genomes. Assay used: immunoSEQ multiplex PCR; TCRdb lists only in-frame clones, some missing. The sample lists around 510,000 clones; about 96% were seen once. The study's findings and limits: Enrolling few donors narrowed the genetic and exposure-history diversity that was represented.

Specimen: naive CD4+ T cells sorted from blood. Subset in this sample: CD45RA+ positively selected. The clonotype was recovered from a woman in her thirties in good health.

The CDR3 DNA is TGTGCCAGCAGTCTCAACGAGAACACTGAAGCTTTCTTT. It codes for CASSLNENTEAFF. The chain recombines TRBV2 with TRBJ1-1; D gene ambiguous. The V gene's germline CDR1 is SNHLY and CDR2 FYNNEI. The CDR3 has 13 amino acids. The V end was cut by 5 bases, the J end by 1 base, with 8 bases between.